Shown below are 3 T cell receptor beta chains from a single sample sequenced in a study of cytomegalovirus exposure and HLA in healthy donors (dated by TCRdb to 2015 to 2018). The library was produced with the immunoSEQ multiplex PCR assay. A mixture of 60 forward primers for TCR Vbeta segments and 13 reverse primers for TCR Jbeta segments was used in the multiplex PCR. The table was pulled from immuneACCESS by TCRdb, which kept in-frame rearrangements only. Such tables lose some clones; where checked, under half of the loss comes from unresolved V genes, and the rest has no known cause. In all, the sample holds roughly 200,000 clones, and roughly four fifths of those were seen once. Over 2% of the sample is in the top ten clones. Sequenced: PBMCs. These receptors were collected from a woman under 40 in good health and CMV-seropositive.

The rearrangement uses TRBV28 and TRBJ1-3, with TRBD1 matching 7 bases. The CDR3 runs 14 residues. V lost 6 bases to trimming and J lost 4 bases; unmatched junction nucleotides: 6. Germline CDR1 and CDR2: MDHEN and SYDVKM. DNA for the CDR3: TGTGCCAGCAGGGACTCGGGACAGGGAAACACCATATATTTT. As protein: CASRDSGQGNTIYF.

The J gene is TRBJ1-4, the V gene TRBV4-3; possible D gene TRBD1, 6 bases. The CDR3 covers 15 residues. V lost 3 bases and J lost 7, with 15 bases in between. Germline V gene sequence: CDR1 LGHNA, CDR2 YSLEER. The CDR3 region is CASSHPRGGGEKLFF. CDR3 sequence (DNA): TGCGCCAGCAGCCACCCACGAGGGGGTGGTGAAAAACTGTTTTTT.

The rearrangement joins TRBV10-3 to TRBJ2-3, with 9 bases aligning to TRBD2. V shed 9 bases, J shed 0 bases, and the junction held 4 bases outside the gene matches. The CDR3 sequence is 14 residues long. CDR1 is ENHRY, CDR2 SYGVKD, per germline. This CDR3 reads CAILAGLSTDTQYF. Written as DNA, the CDR3 is TGTGCCATTCTAGCGGGACTTAGCACAGATACGCAGTATTTT.